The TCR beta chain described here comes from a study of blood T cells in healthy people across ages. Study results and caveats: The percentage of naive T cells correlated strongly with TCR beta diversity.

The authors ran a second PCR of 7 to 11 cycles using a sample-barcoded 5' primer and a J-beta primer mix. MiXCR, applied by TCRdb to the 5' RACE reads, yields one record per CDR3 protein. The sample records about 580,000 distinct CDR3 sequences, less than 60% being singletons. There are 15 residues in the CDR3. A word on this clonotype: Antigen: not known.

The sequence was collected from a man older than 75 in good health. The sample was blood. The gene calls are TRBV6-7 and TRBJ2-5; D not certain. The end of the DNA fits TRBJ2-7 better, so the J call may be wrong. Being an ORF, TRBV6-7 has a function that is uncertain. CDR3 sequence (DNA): TGTGCCAGCAGTTACGACCCCCGAGAAACCTACGAGCAGTACTTC. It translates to CASSYDPRETYEQYF.